These 30 T cell receptor beta chains share one sample of origin, sequenced in a study of blood T cell repertoires in COVID-19. Measured with immunoSEQ multiplex PCR; TCRdb has only the in-frame clones, and not every one. The table has some 300,000 clones, about nine tenths seen once; the top ten hold 1.8%. Source material: peripheral blood. Receptor source: a woman in her twenties or thirties with COVID-19, enrolled during active disease.

The V gene is TRBV4-3, the J gene TRBJ2-1; 10 nucleotides agree with TRBD1. The ends lost 0 bases at V and 3 bases at J; junction bases unmatched: 2. Germline V CDR1 and CDR2: LGHNA, YSLEER. This CDR3 is 16 amino acids long. The CDR3 loop is CASSQEGQGFYNEQFF. The CDR3 bases are TGCGCCAGCAGCCAAGAGGGACAGGGGTTCTACAATGAGCAGTTCTTC.

This clone was counted only a few times. This rearrangement joins TRBV2 to TRBJ1-1; possibly TRBD1 for D (5 bases). The CDR3 extends over 16 amino acids. The germline V gene encodes CDR1 SNHLY and CDR2 FYNNEI. Between the trimmed V and J ends, which lost 1 base and 5 bases, there was a span of 17 bases. CDR3 loop: CASSEGQDTGGTEAFF. Here the CDR3 DNA reads TGTGCCAGCAGTGAAGGGCAGGACACCGGCGGAACTGAAGCTTTCTTT.

CDR3 region: CSVEDGGGSTNEKLFF. As DNA, the CDR3 is TGCAGCGTTGAAGATGGGGGGGGCTCAACTAATGAAAAACTGTTTTTT. This chain connects TRBV29-1 to TRBJ1-4; TRBD1 is a possible D gene (6 bases). V lost 0 bases and J lost 0, with 11 bases in between. The CDR3 spans 16 residues. Germline CDR1 and CDR2: SQVTM and ANQGSEA.

The chain joins TRBV3-1 (or the pseudogene TRBV3-2) to TRBJ1-1, with D possibly TRBD1 on 5 matching bases. With 4 bases removed from V and 7 bases from J, the gap between germline ends came to 10 bases. The CDR3 is 12 residues long. Germline CDR1 and CDR2: LGHDT and YNNKEL (reference sequence). DNA for the CDR3: TGTGCCAGCAGCCTGGGGGGACGTGAAGCTTTCTTT. Translating it yields CASSLGGREAFF.

The genes are TRBV19 and TRBJ2-1; a possible D gene is TRBD2 (6 bases). From germline, CDR1 is LNHDA and CDR2 SQIVND (reference sequence). The CDR3 has 14 amino acids. Between the trimmed V and J ends, which lost 2 bases and 6 bases, there was a span of 11 bases. This CDR3 is CASSITAGTNEQFF. The CDR3 DNA is TGTGCCAGTAGTATAACCGCGGGGACCAATGAGCAGTTCTTC.

The chain couples TRBV12-3 or TRBV12-4 to TRBJ2-7; D unclear. V lost 4 bases, J lost 6 bases, and 13 bases lay in between. The CDR3 sequence is 13 residues long. CDR3 nucleotides: TGTGCCAGCAGTTCATTACATGAATCCGAGCAGTACTTC. Translated: CASSSLHESEQYF.

This chain joins TRBV5-5 and TRBJ1-5; tentatively, D is TRBD1 (5 bases). Per the germline V gene, CDR1 is SGHKS and CDR2 is YYEKEE (reference sequence). Trimming pared 3 bases from V and 4 bases from J, leaving 11 bases between. The CDR3 has 14 amino acids. CDR3 nucleotides: TGTGCCAGCAGCTACCTAAACAGGAATCAGCCCCAGCATTTT. It encodes CASSYLNRNQPQHF.

The chain uses TRBV19 and TRBJ1-1; D uncertain. Trimming stripped 4 bases from V and 0 bases from J, with 12 bases between. From germline, CDR1 is LNHDA and CDR2 SQIVND (reference sequence). The CDR3 is made up of 15 amino acids. The chain's CDR3 is CASSTWSGLNTEAFF. CDR3 sequence (DNA): TGTGCCAGTAGTACCTGGTCAGGATTGAACACTGAAGCTTTCTTT.

The rearrangement links TRBV11-2 to TRBJ2-1, with D unclear. Germline V gene data show CDR1 as SGHAT and CDR2 as FQNNGV. This CDR3 spans 13 amino acids. Trimming stripped 1 base from V and 4 bases from J, with 5 bases between. This chain's CDR3 is CASSLVLYNEQFF. Here the CDR3 DNA reads TGTGCCAGCAGCTTAGTTCTTTACAATGAGCAGTTCTTC.

This rearrangement joins TRBV3-1 (or the pseudogene TRBV3-2) to TRBJ1-1; 7 bases map to TRBD1. The germline CDR1 and CDR2 sequences are LGHDT and YNNKEL (reference sequence). This CDR3 region has 15 residues. After removal of 2 bases from V and 0 bases from J, the junction contained 3 bases not matched to a gene. CDR3 protein: CASSQRQGMNTEAFF. In DNA, the CDR3 is TGTGCCAGCAGCCAAAGACAGGGAATGAACACTGAAGCTTTCTTT.

CDR3 DNA: TGTGCCAGCGGGGGACTTCCGTCCGGGGAGCTGTTTTTT. It codes for CASGGLPSGELFF. This chain connects TRBV25-1 to TRBJ2-2; weak D call: TRBD2 (6 bases). The length of the CDR3 is 13 residues. V lost 8 bases to trimming and J lost 6 bases, with 13 bases between them. Looked up from germline, CDR1 is MGHDK and CDR2 is SYGVNS.

This clone was picked up one time. V is TRBV7-6 and J is TRBJ2-3, with D perhaps matching TRBD1 (5 bases). This CDR3 is built from 15 residues. Germline V gene data show CDR1 as SGHVS and CDR2 as FNYEAQ. Trimming took 5 bases from V and 2 from J, leaving 14 bases between them. This CDR3 reads CASSTPTAPTDTQYF. In DNA form, the CDR3 reads TGTGCCAGCAGCACGCCGACAGCCCCCACAGATACGCAGTATTTT.

This rearrangement joins TRBV4-2 to TRBJ2-2; D might be TRBD1 (5 bases). This CDR3 spans 16 amino acids. V lost 2 bases, J lost 3 bases, and 13 bases lay in between. Germline CDR1 is LGHNA and CDR2 is YNFKEQ. The CDR3: CASSQSSREYTGELFF. The CDR3 nucleotides are TGTGCCAGCAGCCAATCGAGCAGGGAATACACCGGGGAGCTGTTTTTT.

About this clone itself: In the same sample, other DNA sequences code for this CDR3. The chain carries TRBV18 and TRBJ1-1, with a tentative D call TRBD1 (5 bases). This CDR3 region has 14 residues. Germline values: CDR1 KGHSH, CDR2 LQKENI. Trimming shortened V by 2 bases and J by 2 bases, and 9 bases separated the two germline ends. The CDR3 DNA is TGTGCCAGCTCACCAGGGGCTAGTAACACTGAAGCTTTCTTT. Translated: CASSPGASNTEAFF.

The CDR3 DNA is TGTGCCAGCAGCGTAGAGGTCGGGGTGGGACTAGCCACAGATACGCAGTATTTT. The encoded protein is CASSVEVGVGLATDTQYF. The genes are TRBV9 and TRBJ2-3; 9 bases align to TRBD2. The CDR3 loop spans 18 amino acids. Per germline, CDR1 SGDLS and CDR2 YYNGEE. V lost 0 bases, J lost 2 bases, and 10 bases stayed unmatched.

This chain links TRBV4-1 with TRBJ1-4; 7 nucleotides agree with TRBD1. Germline loops: CDR1 MGHRA, CDR2 YSYEKL. V shed 6 bases, J shed 8 bases, and the junction held 12 bases outside the gene matches. The CDR3 extends over 15 amino acids. CDR3 loop: CASSSTPGTVEKLFF. The CDR3 nucleotides are TGCGCCAGCAGTTCAACACCCGGGACAGTAGAAAAACTGTTTTTT.

The chain uses TRBV6-1 and TRBJ1-3, with 7 positions matching TRBD1. Germline CDR1 and CDR2: MNHNS and SASEGT. Losses at the gene ends were 2 bases for V and 1 base for J; bases not matched to a gene: 2. CDR3 length: 15 amino acids. CDR3 loop: CASSELGQSGNTIYF. In DNA form, the CDR3 reads TGTGCCAGCAGTGAACTGGGACAGTCTGGAAACACCATATATTTT.

This clone occurred once. The rearrangement uses TRBV10-3 and TRBJ2-1; 10 positions match TRBD2. Germline-derived CDR1 and CDR2 are ENHRY and SYGVKD. The CDR3 contains 15 residues. V lost 2 bases and J lost 5; bases outside the gene matches: 3. The CDR3 sequence: CAISEGLAGDNEQFF. The CDR3, as DNA: TGTGCCATCAGTGAGGGGCTAGCGGGGGACAATGAGCAGTTCTTC.

This clone was observed once. The CDR3 here is CASSGAHNEQFF. CDR3 DNA: TGTGCCAGCAGTGGGGCCCACAATGAGCAGTTCTTC. The V call is TRBV2, the J call TRBJ2-1; D uncertain. The CDR3 consists of 12 residues. Germline V CDR1 and CDR2: SNHLY, FYNNEI. V was cut by 4 bases and J by 5 bases, with 6 bases left in between.

This clone was recorded a few times. The gene calls are TRBV6-5 and TRBJ1-6; a possible D gene is TRBD1 (6 bases). Germline CDR1 and CDR2: MNHEY and SVGAGI. This CDR3 has 14 residues. V lost 1 base to trimming and J lost 10 bases, with 11 bases between them. DNA for the CDR3: TGTGCCAGCAGTTACTTGGGGGCCCAGTCACCCCTCCACTTT. Translating gives CASSYLGAQSPLHF.

The V call is TRBV27, the J call TRBJ1-2; 9 bases are a match to TRBD1. J lost 4 bases, V lost 6 bases, and 6 bases had no gene match. Germline V gene lookup returns CDR1 MNHEY and CDR2 SMNVEV (reference sequence). The CDR3 is 14 residues long. The CDR3 DNA sequence: TGTGCCAGCAGCATACAGGGGGCTAGCTATGGCTACACCTTC. This translates into CASSIQGASYGYTF.

The V and J genes are TRBV5-1 and TRBJ2-2; 9 nucleotides match TRBD1. CDR1 and CDR2 from the germline V gene are SGHRS and YFSETQ. J was trimmed by 3 bases and V by 3 bases; bases with no gene match: 3. The CDR3 is made up of 15 amino acids. The CDR3 region is CASSYRDRDTGELFF. DNA of the CDR3: TGCGCCAGCAGCTACAGGGACAGGGACACCGGGGAGCTGTTTTTT.

To note about this clone: This sample also contains other DNA sequences that code for the same CDR3. V is TRBV7-2 and J is TRBJ1-5; 9 bases agree with TRBD1. CDR1 is SGHTA and CDR2 is FQGNSA in the germline V gene. V was pared by 5 bases and J by 4 bases, with 3 bases of the junction left unmatched. This CDR3 region has 14 residues. The CDR3 DNA reads as TGTGCCAGCAGCCTTGGACAGGGGAATCAGCCCCAGCATTTT. Translation gives CASSLGQGNQPQHF.

The gene calls are TRBV24-1 and TRBJ1-2; D is undetermined. Trimming left V 4 bases short and J 1 base short, with 12 bases between. The CDR3 loop spans 15 amino acids. Germline lookup yields CDR1 KGHDR and CDR2 SFDVKD. CDR3 loop: CATSEAGRDNYGYTF. The CDR3 region has the DNA TGTGCCACCAGTGAGGCCGGGAGGGATAACTATGGCTACACCTTC.

The chain is built from TRBV7-8 and TRBJ1-4; 8 nucleotides line up with TRBD1. After removal of 5 bases from V and 8 bases from J, the junction contained 10 bases not matched to a gene. Germline CDR1 is SGHVS and CDR2 is FQNEAQ. The CDR3 sequence is 15 residues long. Here the CDR3 DNA reads TGTGCCAGCAGCAGGACAGGGCCAGAAGGGGAAAAACTGTTTTTT. It yields the protein CASSRTGPEGEKLFF.

The rearrangement uses TRBV6-5 and TRBJ1-2, with D possibly TRBD1 on 6 matching bases. V lost 7 bases to trimming and J lost 8 bases, with 20 bases between them. Germline CDR1 reads MNHEY; CDR2 reads SVGAGI. The CDR3 length is 14 residues. CDR3 coding DNA: TGTGCCAGCACCGAGGGGGGGACGTCTCTGGGCTACACCTTC. Translated: CASTEGGTSLGYTF.

The chain carries TRBV18 and TRBJ2-3; a possible D gene is TRBD1 (5 bases). The CDR3 loop spans 14 amino acids. V dropped 3 bases and J dropped 2 bases, with 9 bases sitting between them. CDR1 is KGHSH and CDR2 is LQKENI in the germline V gene. CDR3 DNA sequence: TGTGCCAGCTCACCGGCAGGGATCACAGATACGCAGTATTTT. Protein sequence: CASSPAGITDTQYF. The complete variable domain, with remaining parts taken from reference TRBV18 and TRBJ2-3, reads NAGVMQNPRHLVRRRGQEARLRCSPMKGHSHVYWYRQLPEEGLKFMVYLQKENIIDESGMPKERFSAEFPKEGPSILRIQQVVRGDSAAYFCASSPAGITDTQYFGPGTRLTVL.

The chain combines TRBV2 with TRBJ2-7, with 7 bases identical to TRBD2. The V segment lost 7 bases and the J segment 6 bases; nucleotides outside the gene matches: 9. CDR3 length equals 13 residues. Per the germline V gene, CDR1 is SNHLY and CDR2 is FYNNEI. This CDR3 reads CASTRLAGFEQYF. The DNA for the CDR3 is TGTGCCAGCACCCGACTAGCCGGGTTCGAGCAGTACTTC.

This rearrangement joins TRBV9 to TRBJ1-4; perhaps TRBD1 as D (5 bases). Per germline, CDR1 SGDLS and CDR2 YYNGEE. V lost 3 bases to trimming and J lost 8 bases, with 26 bases between them. The CDR3 sequence is 18 residues long. The CDR3 here is CASSASHPRRDAPEKLFF. The DNA of the CDR3 is TGTGCCAGCAGCGCCTCACACCCCCGGAGGGACGCCCCAGAAAAACTGTTTTTT. The full variable domain, in which reference TRBV9 and TRBJ1-4 provide the parts outside the CDR3, is DSGVTQTPKHLITATGQRVTLRCSPRSGDLSVYWYQQSLDQGLQFLIQYYNGEERAKGNILERFSAQQFPDLHSELNLSSLELGDSALYFCASSASHPRRDAPEKLFFGSGTQLSVL.

The chain uses TRBV30 and TRBJ2-7; 7 bases align to TRBD1. The CDR3 totals 13 residues. CDR1 GTSNPN and CDR2 SVGIG come from the germline V gene (reference sequence). J lost 3 bases, V lost 2 bases, and 4 bases had no gene match. CDR3 loop: CAWSWAGGYEQYF. As DNA, the CDR3 is TGTGCCTGGAGTTGGGCAGGGGGCTACGAGCAGTACTTC.